The clone carrying this T cell receptor beta chain was seen more than once but under ten times. Its antigen is not identified. These data originate in a study of T-cell memory formation after mild COVID-19. Study in general: Largely, the TCR clusters proved donor specific.

The study's findings and limits: Pre-infection memory harbored some responding clones, suggesting cross-reactive memory joined.

5'RACE primed from the constant segment yielded TCR alpha and TCR beta cDNA libraries bearing sample barcodes and UMIs. TCRdb processed the 5' RACE reads anew with MiXCR; each CDR3 protein has one entry. The sample has some 40,000 distinct CDR3 sequences, 5% to 7% seen once. This TCR derives from an adult who had mild COVID-19 (a few samples of this study predate the infection). Cell type and time point are not known. Sequenced sample: PBMCs or a T cell subset sorted from them (not recorded which).

CDR3 nucleotides: TGTGCCAGCAGCCTATTTATCCCCGGGGGCGGTAATTCACCCCTCCACTTT. Its protein is CASSLFIPGGGNSPLHF. The chain employs TRBV21-1 and TRBJ1-6; TRBD1, the D gene given by the table, was not confirmed from the DNA. TRBV21-1 is shown as a pseudogene. The CDR3 covers 17 residues.